This is a list of T cell receptor beta chains from one sample in a study of human T cells and chemical hapten exposure. Via MiXCR, TCRdb re-called the RACE reads, giving one row per CDR3 protein. The sample consists of roughly 180,000 distinct CDR3 sequences, 20% to 25% of them appearing once. Sequenced here: whole blood, sampled in connection with sensitization to the hapten diphenylcyclopropenone (DPC). Receptors were obtained from a woman in her forties or fifties with alopecia areata. Some clones in this sample may be carry-over from other donors' samples. The CDR3 runs from the conserved cysteine through the conserved F or W. Each record gives: V gene, J gene, D gene, clone size, CDR3 DNA, CDR3 protein. A D gene is named only where the DNA matches it firmly. Expanded clones are given a class, and other clones once, few, many or no size at all.

V: TRBV20-1; J: TRBJ2-7; D: TRBD2; size: NA; DNA: TGCAGTCCCACGACTAGCGGGACCCACGAGCAGTACTTC; CDR3: CSPTTSGTHEQYF
V: TRBV20-1; J: TRBJ2-1; D: NA; size: many; DNA: TGCAGTGCTAGGGAAAATGAGCAGTTCTTC; CDR3: CSARENEQFF
V: TRBV29-1; J: TRBJ2-3; D: NA; size: few; DNA: TGCAGCGGGGGACGCCTCGGACAGAGACTTTATACGCAGTATTTT; CDR3: CSGGRLGQRLYTQYF
V: TRBV9; J: TRBJ2-7; D: NA; size: few; DNA: TGTGCCAGCAGCGTAGTCCCAGGGGACGAGCAGTACTTC; CDR3: CASSVVPGDEQYF
V: TRBV2; J: TRBJ2-1; D: TRBD2; size: few; DNA: TGTGCCAGCAGTCCCACCCCCCGACTAGCGGGAGGCAATGAGCAGTTCTTC; CDR3: CASSPTPRLAGGNEQFF
V: TRBV6-1; J: TRBJ1-6; D: NA; size: NA; DNA: TGTGCCAGCAGTGAAGCTCCATCTCGCTCACCCCTCCACTTT; CDR3: CASSEAPSRSPLHF
V: TRBV3-1; J: TRBJ2-1; D: TRBD1; size: NA; DNA: TGTGCCAGCAGTCGACTACGGACAGGCTACAATGAGCAGTTCTTC; CDR3: CASSRLRTGYNEQFF
V: TRBV2; J: TRBJ1-1; D: NA; size: few; DNA: TGTGCCAGCAGTGATGGACGGATGAACACTGAAGCTTTCTTT; CDR3: CASSDGRMNTEAFF
V: TRBV6-5; J: TRBJ2-1; D: TRBD1; size: NA; DNA: TGTGCCAGCATGACAGGGGGTGGGTCCTACAATGAGCAGTTCTTC; CDR3: CASMTGGGSYNEQFF
V: TRBV7-8; J: TRBJ2-3; D: NA; size: NA; DNA: TGTGCCAGCAGCTTCAACAGATTTGGTGGTACGCAGTATTTT; CDR3: CASSFNRFGGTQYF
V: TRBV20-1; J: TRBJ2-7; D: TRBD2; size: few; DNA: TGCAGTGCGGCGGGAGGACCAGGCTACGAGCAGTACTTC; CDR3: CSAAGGPGYEQYF
V: TRBV5-1; J: TRBJ2-2; D: NA; size: many; DNA: TGCGCCAGCAGCTTGGGCCTCCGAGGGGAGCTGTTTTTT; CDR3: CASSLGLRGELFF
V: TRBV29-1; J: TRBJ2-7; D: TRBD2; size: NA; DNA: TGCAGTCGAGTGATTCAGCGGGAGTGCTACGAGCAGTACTTC; CDR3: CSRVIQRECYEQYF
V: TRBV5-1; J: TRBJ2-7; D: TRBD2; size: NA; DNA: TGCGCCAGCAGCTCAGGACTAGCGGGAGGTCCGAGCTCCTACGAGCAGTACTTC; CDR3: CASSSGLAGGPSSYEQYF
V: TRBV14; J: TRBJ1-1; D: NA; size: NA; DNA: TGTGCCAGCAGCCCAACAGGACTCATGAACACTGAAGCTTTCTTT; CDR3: CASSPTGLMNTEAFF
V: TRBV20-1; J: TRBJ1-1; D: NA; size: NA; DNA: TGCAGTGCTAGAGAACCGGACACTGAAGCTTTCTTT; CDR3: CSAREPDTEAFF
V: TRBV5-1; J: TRBJ2-1; D: NA; size: NA; DNA: TGCGCCAGCAGCTTGATGGGGGGAGAACTCTACAATGAGCAGTTCTTC; CDR3: CASSLMGGELYNEQFF
V: TRBV7-2; J: TRBJ2-2; D: NA; size: NA; DNA: TGTGCCAGCAGCCCACAGGGCATCGGGGAGCTGTTTTTT; CDR3: CASSPQGIGELFF
V: TRBV6-6; J: TRBJ2-7; D: TRBD2; size: few; DNA: TGTGCCAGCAGTGGTCGTCTAGCGGGAGGTTCATACGAGCAGTACTTC; CDR3: CASSGRLAGGSYEQYF
V: TRBV29-1; J: TRBJ2-1; D: NA; size: few; DNA: TGCAGCGTTGAAGAGACCCTCGGAGAGCAGTTCTTC; CDR3: CSVEETLGEQFF
V: TRBV7-9; J: TRBJ2-1; D: TRBD1; size: NA; DNA: TGTGCCAGCAGCATCGGGACAGGGACCCTCCCCGAGCAGTTCTTC; CDR3: CASSIGTGTLPEQFF
V: TRBV5-1; J: TRBJ1-1; D: TRBD1; size: NA; DNA: TGCGCCAGCAGCTCGGACAGGGGACCGAACACTGAAGCTTTCTTT; CDR3: CASSSDRGPNTEAFF
V: TRBV5-1; J: TRBJ2-6; D: NA; size: NA; DNA: TGCGCCAGCAGCTTGTGGGGCTCTGGGGCCAACGTCCTGACTTTC; CDR3: CASSLWGSGANVLTF
V: TRBV19; J: TRBJ2-2; D: TRBD1; size: NA; DNA: TGTGCCAGTAACCCGGGACAGGGGGCCTGCGGGGAGCTGTTTTTT; CDR3: CASNPGQGACGELFF
V: TRBV5-1; J: TRBJ1-2; D: NA; size: NA; DNA: TGCGCCAGCAGCTCTGACGGTCTATATGGCTACACCTTC; CDR3: CASSSDGLYGYTF
V: TRBV20-1; J: TRBJ2-7; D: TRBD2; size: NA; DNA: TGCAGTGCTAGAGGACTAGCGGGATATTCCTACGAGCAGTACTTC; CDR3: CSARGLAGYSYEQYF
V: TRBV30; J: TRBJ1-6; D: NA; size: few; DNA: TGTGCCTGGAGTGCCCGAGGACGGATCCCGAATTCACCCCTCCACTTT; CDR3: CAWSARGRIPNSPLHF
V: TRBV7-9; J: TRBJ2-1; D: TRBD2; size: NA; DNA: TGTGCCAGCAGCTTCCCTAGCGGGACCTACAATGAGCAGTTCTTC; CDR3: CASSFPSGTYNEQFF
V: TRBV5-1; J: TRBJ2-5; D: NA; size: NA; DNA: TGCGCCTGCAGCCCGCGAACCCCAGTTCAAGAGACCCAGTACTTC; CDR3: CACSPRTPVQETQYF
V: TRBV5-1; J: TRBJ1-4; D: NA; size: many; DNA: TGCGCCAGCCGCCCGTCGGGGGCGAATAATGAAAAACTGTTTTTT; CDR3: CASRPSGANNEKLFF
V: TRBV11-1; J: TRBJ2-2; D: TRBD2; size: few; DNA: TGTGCCAGCAGCTCGGGACTAGCGGGGACGAACACCGGGGAGCTGTTTTTT; CDR3: CASSSGLAGTNTGELFF
V: TRBV2; J: TRBJ2-3; D: TRBD2; size: NA; DNA: TGTGCCAGCAGAGGGACTAGCGGGAGGTTCACAGATACGCAGTATTTT; CDR3: CASRGTSGRFTDTQYF
V: TRBV4-1; J: TRBJ1-1; D: TRBD1; size: NA; DNA: TGCGCCAGCAGCCAACCACAGGGGTGGACTGAAGCTTTCTTT; CDR3: CASSQPQGWTEAFF
V: TRBV14; J: TRBJ1-6; D: NA; size: NA; DNA: TGTGCCAGCAGCCAAGAGAAGGGGGTAAATTCACCCCTCCACTTT; CDR3: CASSQEKGVNSPLHF
V: TRBV3-1; J: TRBJ2-4; D: NA; size: NA; DNA: TGTGCCAGCAGCATGTGGGCCAAAAACATTCAGTACTTC; CDR3: CASSMWAKNIQYF
V: TRBV30; J: TRBJ2-5; D: TRBD1; size: many; DNA: TGTGCTGTTGATGTAGCAGGGGGCAAAGAGACCCAGTACTTC; CDR3: CAVDVAGGKETQYF
V: TRBV20-1; J: TRBJ2-3; D: NA; size: NA; DNA: TGCAGTGTTCGAGGGCCGGGTGGTACAGATACGCAGTATTTT; CDR3: CSVRGPGGTDTQYF
V: TRBV6-2/TRBV6-3; J: TRBJ2-1; D: NA; size: NA; DNA: TGTGCCAGCGGGAACTACAATGAGCAGTTCTTC; CDR3: CASGNYNEQFF
V: TRBV5-1; J: TRBJ2-2; D: TRBD2; size: few; DNA: TGCGCCAGCAGCCCGACTAGCGGGAGAACCGGGGAGCTGTTTTTT; CDR3: CASSPTSGRTGELFF
V: TRBV29-1; J: TRBJ2-1; D: NA; size: few; DNA: TGCAGCGGCGGGTCACAGGGCCACGAGCAGTTCTTC; CDR3: CSGGSQGHEQFF
V: TRBV6-4; J: TRBJ1-1; D: NA; size: few; DNA: TGTGCCAGCAATGCAATACAATCCCACACTGAAGCTTTCTTT; CDR3: CASNAIQSHTEAFF
V: TRBV7-2; J: TRBJ2-1; D: TRBD2; size: NA; DNA: TGTGCCAGCAGCCGCGCACTAGCGGGAGGGAACAATGAGCAGTTCTTC; CDR3: CASSRALAGGNNEQFF
V: TRBV20-1; J: TRBJ2-4; D: TRBD2; size: few; DNA: TGCAGCCACTCTGTAGCGGGAGTGAACATTCAGTACTTC; CDR3: CSHSVAGVNIQYF
V: TRBV10-3; J: TRBJ1-5; D: NA; size: NA; DNA: TGTGCCATCAGTGAGGAGGGCGGGGGTCAGCCCCAGCATTTT; CDR3: CAISEEGGGQPQHF
V: TRBV9; J: TRBJ1-4; D: TRBD1; size: few; DNA: TGTGCCAGCAGCGTAGGCACAGGGGGCAATAGTGAAAAACTGTTTTTT; CDR3: CASSVGTGGNSEKLFF
V: TRBV5-1; J: TRBJ2-1; D: TRBD2; size: few; DNA: TGCGCCAGCAGCTTGACTAGCGGGACTGACAATGAGCAGTTCTTC; CDR3: CASSLTSGTDNEQFF
V: TRBV5-4; J: TRBJ2-7; D: TRBD2; size: NA; DNA: TGTGCCAGCAGCTTAACTAGCGGATACGAGCAGTACTTC; CDR3: CASSLTSGYEQYF
V: TRBV6-2/TRBV6-3; J: TRBJ2-7; D: NA; size: many; DNA: TGTGCCAGCAGTTACTCGGGTTTTTCCTACGAGCAGTACTTC; CDR3: CASSYSGFSYEQYF
V: TRBV6-5; J: TRBJ2-1; D: NA; size: few; DNA: TGTGCCACGTACCGGGACCCCGGCTACAATGAGCAGTTCTTC; CDR3: CATYRDPGYNEQFF
V: TRBV6-5; J: TRBJ2-3; D: TRBD2; size: NA; DNA: TGTGCCAGCCTCACCGCTAGCGGGGGTACAGATACGCAGTATTTT; CDR3: CASLTASGGTDTQYF
V: TRBV5-1; J: TRBJ2-5; D: NA; size: NA; DNA: TGCGCCAGCAGCTTGCACGGTAGGACCGAAGAGACCCAGTACTTC; CDR3: CASSLHGRTEETQYF
V: TRBV29-1; J: TRBJ1-2; D: NA; size: NA; DNA: TGCAGCGTTGGACAGCCCCGTCATTACTATGGCTACACCTTC; CDR3: CSVGQPRHYYGYTF
V: TRBV2; J: TRBJ2-2; D: TRBD2; size: NA; DNA: TGTGCCAGCAGTGAGGGACTAGCGGGGTTAAACACCGGGGAGCTGTTTTTT; CDR3: CASSEGLAGLNTGELFF